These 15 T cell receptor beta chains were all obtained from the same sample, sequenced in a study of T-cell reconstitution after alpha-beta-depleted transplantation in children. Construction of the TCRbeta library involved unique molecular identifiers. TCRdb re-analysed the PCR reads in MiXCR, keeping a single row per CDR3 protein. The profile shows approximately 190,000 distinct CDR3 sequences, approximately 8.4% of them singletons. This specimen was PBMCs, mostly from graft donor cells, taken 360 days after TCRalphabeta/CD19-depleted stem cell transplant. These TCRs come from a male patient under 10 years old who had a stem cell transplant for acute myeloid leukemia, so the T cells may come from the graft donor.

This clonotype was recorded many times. This chain's CDR3 is CASSFTGRGAKNIQYF. CDR3 bases: TGTGCCAGCAGTTTTACAGGGAGGGGAGCCAAAAACATTCAGTACTTC. V and J are TRBV6-5 and TRBJ2-4; D possibly corresponds to TRBD2 (7 bases). Germline V CDR1 and CDR2: MNHEY, SVGAGI. This CDR3 has 16 residues. The V and J ends lost 4 bases and 0 bases respectively, with 13 bases between them.

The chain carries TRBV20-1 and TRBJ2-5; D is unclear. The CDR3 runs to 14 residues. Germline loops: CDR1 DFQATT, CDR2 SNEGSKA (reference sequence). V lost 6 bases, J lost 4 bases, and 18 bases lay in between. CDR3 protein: CSAPAHPELETQYF. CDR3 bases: TGCAGTGCACCCGCGCATCCGGAGTTAGAGACCCAGTACTTC.

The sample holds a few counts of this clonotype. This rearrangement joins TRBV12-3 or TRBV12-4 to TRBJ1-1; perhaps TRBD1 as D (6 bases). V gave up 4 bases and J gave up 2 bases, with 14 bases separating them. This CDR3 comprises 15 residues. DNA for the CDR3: TGTGCCAGCAGTTCGAAGGACAGCGAAAACACTGAAGCTTTCTTT. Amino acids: CASSSKDSENTEAFF.

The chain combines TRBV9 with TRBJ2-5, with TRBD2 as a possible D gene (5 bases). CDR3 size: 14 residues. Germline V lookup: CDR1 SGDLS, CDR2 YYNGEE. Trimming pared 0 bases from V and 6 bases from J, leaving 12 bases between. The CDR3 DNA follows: TGTGCCAGCAGCGTAGAGGCGGGCACGAAGACCCAGTACTTC. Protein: CASSVEAGTKTQYF. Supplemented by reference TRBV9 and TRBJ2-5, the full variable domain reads DSGVTQTPKHLITATGQRVTLRCSPRSGDLSVYWYQQSLDQGLQFLIQYYNGEERAKGNILERFSAQQFPDLHSELNLSSLELGDSALYFCASSVEAGTKTQYFGPGTRLLVL.

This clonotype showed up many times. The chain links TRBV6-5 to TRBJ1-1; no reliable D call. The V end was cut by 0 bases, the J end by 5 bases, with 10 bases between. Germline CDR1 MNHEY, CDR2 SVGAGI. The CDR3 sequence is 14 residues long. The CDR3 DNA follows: TGTGCCAGCAGTTACTCGAACGGTCCTACTGAAGCTTTCTTT. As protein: CASSYSNGPTEAFF.

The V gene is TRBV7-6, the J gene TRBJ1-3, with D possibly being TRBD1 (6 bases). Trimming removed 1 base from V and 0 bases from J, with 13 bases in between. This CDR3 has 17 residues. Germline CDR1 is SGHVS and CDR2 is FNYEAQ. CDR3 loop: CASSLGGQRDSGNTIYF. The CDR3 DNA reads TGTGCCAGCAGCTTAGGAGGACAGAGAGACTCTGGAAACACCATATATTTT.

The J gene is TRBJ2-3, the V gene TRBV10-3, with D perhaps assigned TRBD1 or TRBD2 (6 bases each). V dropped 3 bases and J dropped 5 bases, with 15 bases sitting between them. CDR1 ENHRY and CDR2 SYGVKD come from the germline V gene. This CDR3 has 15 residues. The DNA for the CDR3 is TGTGCCATCAGTGATTTTGGGGGGCTGAGAGATACGCAGTATTTT. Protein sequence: CAISDFGGLRDTQYF.

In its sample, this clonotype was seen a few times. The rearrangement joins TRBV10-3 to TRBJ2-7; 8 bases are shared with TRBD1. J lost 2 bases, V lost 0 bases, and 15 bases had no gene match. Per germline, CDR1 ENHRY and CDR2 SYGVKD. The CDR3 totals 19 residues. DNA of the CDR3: TGTGCCATCAGTGAGTCGCGAGCGACTACAGGGGGACTCACCTACGAGCAGTACTTC. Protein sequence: CAISESRATTGGLTYEQYF.

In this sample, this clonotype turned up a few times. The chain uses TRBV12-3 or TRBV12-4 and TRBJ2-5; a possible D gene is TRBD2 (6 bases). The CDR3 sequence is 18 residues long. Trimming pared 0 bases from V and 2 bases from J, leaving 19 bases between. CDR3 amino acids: CASSLARGGVALQETQYF. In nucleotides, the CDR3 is TGTGCCAGCAGTTTAGCGCGTGGCGGGGTCGCGTTACAAGAGACCCAGTACTTC.

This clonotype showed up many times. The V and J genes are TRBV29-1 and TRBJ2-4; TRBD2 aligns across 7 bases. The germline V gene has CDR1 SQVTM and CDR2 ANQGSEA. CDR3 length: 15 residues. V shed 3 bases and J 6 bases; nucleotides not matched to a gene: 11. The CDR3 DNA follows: TGCAGCGTTGAGTGGGGGTCGGGAGGCCGAAACATTCAGTACTTC. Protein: CSVEWGSGGRNIQYF.

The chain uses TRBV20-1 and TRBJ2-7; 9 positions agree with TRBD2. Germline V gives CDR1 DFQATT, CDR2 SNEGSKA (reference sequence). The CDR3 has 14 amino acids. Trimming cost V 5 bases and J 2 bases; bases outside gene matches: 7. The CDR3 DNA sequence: TGCAGTGCTTCAACGACTAGCGGCCCCTACGAGCAGTACTTC. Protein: CSASTTSGPYEQYF.

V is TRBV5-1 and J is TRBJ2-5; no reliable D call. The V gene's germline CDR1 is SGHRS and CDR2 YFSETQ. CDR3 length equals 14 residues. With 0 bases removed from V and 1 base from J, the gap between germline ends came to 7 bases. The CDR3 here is CASSLDGFQETQYF. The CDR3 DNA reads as TGCGCCAGCAGCTTGGATGGGTTCCAAGAGACCCAGTACTTC.

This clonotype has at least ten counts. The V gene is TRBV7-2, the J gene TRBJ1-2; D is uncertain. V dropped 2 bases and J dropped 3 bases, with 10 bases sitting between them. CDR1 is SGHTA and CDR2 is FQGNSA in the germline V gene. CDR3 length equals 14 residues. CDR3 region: CASSLLGSHYGYTF. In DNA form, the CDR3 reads TGTGCCAGCAGCTTACTGGGCAGTCACTATGGCTACACCTTC.

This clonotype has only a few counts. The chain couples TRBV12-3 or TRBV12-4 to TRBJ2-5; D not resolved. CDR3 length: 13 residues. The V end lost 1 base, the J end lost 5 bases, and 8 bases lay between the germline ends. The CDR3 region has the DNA TGTGCCAGCAGTTTAGGGAGTGATGAGACCCAGTACTTC. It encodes CASSLGSDETQYF.

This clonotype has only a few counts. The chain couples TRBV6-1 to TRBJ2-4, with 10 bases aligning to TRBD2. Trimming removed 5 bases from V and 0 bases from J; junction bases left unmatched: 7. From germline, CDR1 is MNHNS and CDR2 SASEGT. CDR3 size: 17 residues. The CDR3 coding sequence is TGTGCCAGCAGTCGCCAGGCTAGCGGGGGAGCCAAAAACATTCAGTACTTC. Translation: CASSRQASGGAKNIQYF.